This entry concerns a single TCR beta chain. This sample was included in a study of T-cell reconstitution after alpha-beta-depleted transplantation in children. The CDR3 length is 16 residues. Trimming stripped 2 bases from V and 2 bases from J, with 16 bases between. For TCRbeta, the library was prepared with unique molecular identifiers. TCRdb fed the PCR reads into MiXCR, producing one record per CDR3 protein. Of hundreds of thousands of distinct CDR3 sequences listed, 18% are singletons. This chain connects TRBV12-3 or TRBV12-4 to TRBJ2-7; a possible D gene is TRBD1 (6 bases). Sequencing used PBMCs from the stem cell graft donor, obtained from the stem cell graft. The clonotype originates from a human donor who donated a stem cell graft to a child with acute lymphoblastic leukemia. CDR3 sequence (DNA): TGTGCCAGCAGTTTACTTCGGACAGCCACACCCTACGAGCAGTACTTC. It specifies CASSLLRTATPYEQYF.